This passage covers 26 T cell receptor beta chains from one sample sequenced in a study of blood T cell repertoires in COVID-19. Assay used: immunoSEQ multiplex PCR; TCRdb lists only in-frame clones, some missing. The sample has roughly 70,000 clones, roughly nine tenths seen once. The sequenced sample consisted of peripheral blood. The origin of the receptors is a man aged 65-85 years with active COVID-19.

The J gene is TRBJ2-2, the V gene TRBV3-1 (or the pseudogene TRBV3-2); 8 bases are a match to TRBD2. Looked up from germline, CDR1 is LGHDT and CDR2 is YNNKEL (reference sequence). The length of the CDR3 is 16 residues. The junction had 7 bases not matched to a gene; V was cut back by 3 bases and J by 4 bases. In DNA form, the CDR3 reads TGTGCCAGCAGCCATCCGACTAGCGCTCTCACCGGGGAGCTGTTTTTT. Protein sequence: CASSHPTSALTGELFF.

This chain's CDR3 is CATAGGTGTPNTGELFF. CDR3 DNA sequence: TGTGCCACCGCTGGGGGGACAGGGACCCCGAACACCGGGGAGCTGTTTTTT. The gene calls are TRBV24-1 and TRBJ2-2; 9 bases line up with TRBD1. The CDR3 is made up of 17 amino acids. The ends lost 9 bases at V and 0 bases at J; junction bases unmatched: 10. Germline assignment: CDR1 KGHDR and CDR2 SFDVKD.

The genes are TRBV14 and TRBJ1-2, with 9 bases matching TRBD1. The CDR3 is 15 residues long. Trimming took 1 base from V and 5 from J; bases not matched to a gene: 5. The germline gives CDR1 SGHDN, CDR2 FVKESK. The CDR3 loop is CASSQGGTGQYGYTF. CDR3 DNA: TGTGCCAGCAGCCAAGGGGGGACAGGGCAATATGGCTACACCTTC.

This chain's CDR3 is CASRGGEYQETQYF. In nucleotides, the CDR3 is TGTGCCAGCAGGGGCGGGGAGTACCAAGAGACCCAGTACTTC. The chain uses TRBV7-9 and TRBJ2-5, with a tentative D call TRBD2 (6 bases). The V gene's germline CDR1 is SEHNR and CDR2 FQNEAQ (reference sequence). The V and J ends lost 6 bases and 0 bases respectively, with 11 bases between them. CDR3 size: 14 residues.

The sample holds one count of this clone. The rearrangement links TRBV5-4 to TRBJ2-1; 7 bases align to TRBD2. In germline, CDR1 is SGHNT, CDR2 YYREEE (reference sequence). Trimming at V came to 4 bases and at J to 1 base, leaving 2 bases not matched to a gene. The CDR3 covers 14 residues. The DNA for the CDR3 is TGTGCCAGCAGCGCGCGGGGGTCCTACAATGAGCAGTTCTTC. Its translation is CASSARGSYNEQFF.

Only a few counts were recorded for this clone. The chain has TRBV30 and TRBJ1-4; D gene ambiguous. The CDR3 has 13 amino acids. Trimming shortened V by 3 bases and J by 7 bases, and 12 bases separated the two germline ends. Germline V lookup: CDR1 GTSNPN, CDR2 SVGIG (reference sequence). The CDR3 bases are TGTGCCTGGAGCACCCCCCCCGGTGAAAAACTGTTTTTT. Translating it yields CAWSTPPGEKLFF.

The V and J genes are TRBV27 and TRBJ1-1, with 9 bases lining up with TRBD1. The V gene's germline CDR1 is MNHEY and CDR2 SMNVEV (reference sequence). The CDR3 length is 18 residues. V lost 2 bases, J lost 4 bases, and 14 bases stayed unmatched. The CDR3 sequence: CASSLRGDRATWSTEAFF. CDR3 in DNA: TGTGCCAGCAGTTTACGTGGGGACAGGGCTACTTGGAGCACTGAAGCTTTCTTT.

The chain joins TRBV9 to TRBJ2-5; 9 bases line up with TRBD2. This CDR3 has 16 residues. With 0 bases clipped from V and 4 bases from J, the junction kept 7 bases outside the gene matches. Germline V gives CDR1 SGDLS, CDR2 YYNGEE. CDR3 nucleotide sequence: TGTGCCAGCAGCGTAGGGCGGGAGGGCCGAGGAGAGACCCAGTACTTC. Protein: CASSVGREGRGETQYF.

This chain uses TRBV7-6 with TRBJ2-1; no clear D. The V and J ends lost 10 bases and 1 base respectively, with 20 bases between them. The CDR3 contains 16 residues. Germline V gene lookup returns CDR1 SGHVS and CDR2 FNYEAQ. Here the CDR3 DNA reads TGTGCCACCAGACCCCTCGTTGGCGGTTCCTACAATGAGCAGTTCTTC. Encoded protein: CATRPLVGGSYNEQFF.

The gene calls are TRBV24-1 and TRBJ2-1, with 7 nucleotides matching TRBD2. With 8 bases clipped from V and 8 bases from J, the junction kept 8 bases outside the gene matches. CDR3 length: 13 residues. Germline CDR1 is KGHDR and CDR2 is SFDVKD. The DNA of the CDR3 is TGTGCCACCACCGGCGGGGGTCCCGATGAGCAGTTCTTC. This translates into CATTGGGPDEQFF.

This chain uses TRBV6-2 or TRBV6-3 with TRBJ2-5; possibly TRBD2 for D (6 bases). V lost 2 bases and J lost 14, with 15 bases in between. The germline V gene has CDR1 MNHEY and CDR2 SVGEGT. This CDR3 comprises 12 residues. The CDR3 DNA follows: TGTGCCAGCAGTTACACTACCGGGACTCCTTACTTC. Protein product: CASSYTTGTPYF.

This sequence joins TRBV7-6 and TRBJ2-1, with 8 bases identical to TRBD1. From germline, CDR1 is SGHVS and CDR2 FNYEAQ. V was pared by 5 bases and J by 4 bases, with 13 bases of the junction left unmatched. The CDR3 length is 17 residues. CDR3 bases: TGTGCCAGCAGCCCCCCCGCCGGGACAGGAGCTTACAATGAGCAGTTCTTC. This sequence encodes CASSPPAGTGAYNEQFF.

The V gene is TRBV19, the J gene TRBJ2-5; maybe TRBD2 (5 bases). This CDR3 is built from 14 residues. V was shortened by 5 bases and J by 7 bases, with 17 bases between the two germline ends. Germline-derived CDR1 and CDR2 are LNHDA and SQIVND (reference sequence). In DNA, the CDR3 is TGTGCCAGTAGTGTAGTTGAGGGTTCGAGGACCCAGTACTTC. Translation: CASSVVEGSRTQYF.

V is TRBV3-1 (or the pseudogene TRBV3-2) and J is TRBJ1-2, with 9 bases fitting TRBD1. Trimming at V came to 4 bases and at J to 7 bases, leaving 10 bases not matched to a gene. The germline CDR1 and CDR2 sequences are LGHDT and YNNKEL (reference sequence). The CDR3 runs 15 residues. The chain's CDR3 is CASSPGTGQGSGYTF. CDR3 bases: TGTGCCAGCAGCCCCGGGACAGGGCAGGGGAGTGGCTACACCTTC.

The chain couples TRBV30 to TRBJ2-5; perhaps TRBD1 as D (6 bases). V was shortened by 4 bases and J by 2 bases, with 14 bases between the two germline ends. CDR1 is GTSNPN, CDR2 SVGIG, per germline (reference sequence). This CDR3 contains 14 residues. In DNA, the CDR3 is TGTGCCTGGACCCCAGGGGCAGTACAAGAGACCCAGTACTTC. Residues: CAWTPGAVQETQYF.

The CDR3 region has the DNA TGTGCCAGCGGAGGGACGCCGGCCGATGGGGCTTTCTTT. As protein: CASGGTPADGAFF. The V gene is TRBV6-5, the J gene TRBJ1-1, with D possibly matching TRBD1 (5 bases). This CDR3 has 13 residues. The germline V and J ends were trimmed by 8 bases and 11 bases, with 21 bases remaining between them. Looked up from germline, CDR1 is MNHEY and CDR2 is SVGAGI.

The chain links TRBV9 to TRBJ2-1, with 7 nucleotides matching TRBD2. The germline CDR1 and CDR2 sequences are SGDLS and YYNGEE. This CDR3 region has 15 residues. Unmatched junction bases numbered 7, after V lost 6 bases and J lost 1 base. CDR3 nucleotides: TGTGCCAGCACCCCCTTGGGACTATCCTACAATGAGCAGTTCTTC. Protein: CASTPLGLSYNEQFF.

This clone was seen more than once but under ten times. J is TRBJ1-4 and V is TRBV5-6; 7 positions match TRBD1. V shed 4 bases, J shed 5 bases, and the junction held 20 bases outside the gene matches. The CDR3 sequence is 19 residues long. CDR1 is SGHDT and CDR2 is YYEEEE in the germline V gene. CDR3 nucleotides: TGTGCCAGCAGCCAGGGGTCGGGGACAGTGGGTGCCTTGAATGAAAAACTGTTTTTT. Translating it yields CASSQGSGTVGALNEKLFF.

The rearrangement joins TRBV3-1 (or the pseudogene TRBV3-2) to TRBJ2-3; 7 nucleotides align to TRBD1. V was clipped by 4 bases and J by 4 bases; unmatched bases: 14. Germline V gene lookup returns CDR1 LGHDT and CDR2 YNNKEL (reference sequence). The CDR3 covers 17 residues. CDR3 sequence: CASSPRQDRVMADTQYF. The CDR3 DNA follows: TGTGCCAGCAGCCCCCGCCAAGACAGGGTTATGGCAGATACGCAGTATTTT.

The rearrangement uses TRBV9 and TRBJ2-4; D perhaps matches TRBD2 (5 bases). CDR3 length equals 15 residues. Germline CDR1 is SGDLS and CDR2 is YYNGEE. Deletions cut 7 bases from V and 0 bases from J, with 14 bases between. The CDR3 sequence: CASGPGSVAKNIQYF. CDR3 sequence (DNA): TGTGCCAGCGGCCCGGGGTCTGTAGCCAAAAACATTCAGTACTTC.

V gene TRBV21-1 combines with J gene TRBJ2-7; the table's D call TRBD1 went unverified against the DNA. TRBV21-1 is listed as a pseudogene. CDR3 length: 17 amino acids. CDR3 bases: TGTGCCAGCAGCAAAGGGGGGGACGGGACAGCAGATTACGAGCAGTACTTC. Amino acid sequence: CASSKGGDGTADYEQYF.

This clone was detected only once. This rearrangement joins TRBV9 to TRBJ2-4, with 8 bases aligning to TRBD2. This CDR3 comprises 14 residues. Unmatched junction bases numbered 8, after V lost 4 bases and J lost 8 bases. Germline V gene sequence: CDR1 SGDLS, CDR2 YYNGEE. CDR3 sequence (DNA): TGTGCCAGCAGCTCCGGGACTAGGGGGGACATTCAGTACTTC. Its protein product is CASSSGTRGDIQYF.

V gene TRBV5-3 combines with J gene TRBJ2-2, with 7 bases fitting TRBD2. TRBV5-3 has ORF status, its function being uncertain. V lost 10 bases to trimming and J lost 3 bases; unmatched junction nucleotides: 9. This CDR3 comprises 14 residues. The chain's CDR3 is CAPGGGRDTGELFF. CDR3 nucleotide sequence: TGTGCCCCGGGGGGAGGGCGGGACACCGGGGAGCTGTTTTTT.

The chain links TRBV3-1 (or the pseudogene TRBV3-2) to TRBJ2-1; TRBD2 matches at 8 bases. CDR3 length: 15 residues. From germline, CDR1 is LGHDT and CDR2 YNNKEL (reference sequence). After removal of 3 bases from V and 12 bases from J, the junction contained 13 bases not matched to a gene. CDR3 amino acids: CASSHPGLEVRGQFF. The CDR3 DNA sequence: TGTGCCAGCAGCCACCCGGGACTAGAAGTGAGGGGGCAGTTCTTC.

The V call is TRBV7-3, the J call TRBJ2-7; 8 nucleotides align to TRBD1. Trimming removed 2 bases from V and 2 bases from J; junction bases left unmatched: 5. The CDR3 spans 15 residues. Germline CDR1 is SGHTA and CDR2 is FQGTGA. The CDR3 DNA follows: TGTGCCAGCAGCTTAGGTGGCAGGGGGCCCTACGAGCAGTACTTC. As protein: CASSLGGRGPYEQYF.

V is TRBV4-2 and J is TRBJ2-5, with 9 bases lining up with TRBD2. CDR1 and CDR2 (germline): LGHNA, YNFKEQ. V shed 3 bases, J shed 5 bases, and the junction held 22 bases outside the gene matches. CDR3 length: 20 amino acids. The DNA of the CDR3 is TGTGCCAGCAGCCAGGAGGGGGCCCTCGCTCCTAGCGGGAACTGGGAGACCCAGTACTTC. This encodes CASSQEGALAPSGNWETQYF.